These 24 T cell receptor beta chains share one sample of origin, sequenced in a study of blood T cell repertoires in COVID-19. Clones were sequenced by immunoSEQ multiplex PCR, and TCRdb holds only the in-frame ones, with some missing. Of 90,000 or so clones listed, 85% are singletons. The sequenced sample consisted of peripheral blood. These receptors all come from a man between 60 and 75 years old with acute or convalescent COVID-19.

The V call is TRBV6-5, the J call TRBJ2-7; the D gene is possibly TRBD2 (5 bases). With 5 bases removed from V and 2 bases from J, the gap between germline ends came to 16 bases. The CDR3 is 15 residues long. Germline CDR1 MNHEY, CDR2 SVGAGI. The CDR3 sequence is CASSRERTFAYEQYF. For the CDR3, the DNA is TGTGCCAGCAGTCGGGAAAGGACGTTTGCCTACGAGCAGTACTTC.

This chain links TRBV4-1 with TRBJ2-3; a possible D gene is TRBD1 (6 bases). Trimming removed 4 bases at V and 5 bases at J, with 13 bases between. CDR1 MGHRA and CDR2 YSYEKL come from the germline V gene. The CDR3 has 14 amino acids. CDR3 loop: CASSRGQRRDTQYF. The CDR3 DNA follows: TGCGCCAGCAGCCGCGGACAGAGACGAGATACGCAGTATTTT.

This rearrangement joins TRBV11-2 to TRBJ1-2; perhaps TRBD1 as D (5 bases). Germline V CDR1 and CDR2: SGHAT, FQNNGV. The CDR3 is 15 amino acids. Trimming removed 3 bases from V and 8 bases from J, with 19 bases in between. The CDR3, as DNA: TGTGCCAGCAGCTTCAACGGGGGACTTTCGGGCGGCTACACCTTC. This sequence encodes CASSFNGGLSGGYTF.

V gene TRBV5-1 combines with J gene TRBJ1-2; 9 bases align to TRBD1. With V trimmed by 7 bases and J by 4 bases, 11 bases remained unmatched. The CDR3 extends over 15 amino acids. Per the germline V gene, CDR1 is SGHRS and CDR2 is YFSETQ. CDR3 amino acids: CASYPETGGSYGYTF. CDR3 in DNA: TGCGCCAGCTACCCGGAGACAGGGGGAAGCTATGGCTACACCTTC.

The rearrangement uses TRBV6-5 and TRBJ2-1, with TRBD1 identical over 8 bases. Germline CDR1 is MNHEY and CDR2 is SVGAGI. The trim removed 7 bases at V and 14 bases at J, leaving 10 bases unmatched. The CDR3 spans 12 residues. The CDR3, as DNA: TGTGCCAGCACACCCCGGACAGGGAAGGAGTTCTTC. Protein product: CASTPRTGKEFF.

Only one count was recorded for this clone. This rearrangement joins TRBV15 to TRBJ2-7; weak D call: TRBD1 (6 bases). CDR1 is LNHNV, CDR2 YYDKDF, per germline (reference sequence). CDR3 size: 14 residues. V lost 4 bases to trimming and J lost 2 bases, with 12 bases between them. Written as DNA, the CDR3 is TGTGCCACCAGCATCCAGACAGGAACCTACGAGCAGTACTTC. Protein sequence: CATSIQTGTYEQYF.

This clone has just a few counts. The rearrangement uses TRBV6-5 and TRBJ1-5; TRBD1 is a possible D gene (5 bases). V lost 8 bases to trimming and J lost 3 bases, with 11 bases between them. Germline V lookup: CDR1 MNHEY, CDR2 SVGAGI. CDR3 size: 13 residues. The CDR3: CASSEQVNQPQHF. CDR3 nucleotide sequence: TGTGCCAGCTCAGAACAGGTCAATCAGCCCCAGCATTTT.

This chain's CDR3 is CASSYGTGRGGTQYF. CDR3 bases: TGCGCCAGCAGCTACGGGACAGGGAGGGGAGGTACGCAGTATTTT. This sequence joins TRBV5-1 and TRBJ2-3; 9 bases map to TRBD1. This CDR3 is 15 amino acids long. Germline CDR1 SGHRS, CDR2 YFSETQ. V lost 3 bases, J lost 8 bases, and 10 bases stayed unmatched.

This clone has only one observation. The chain links TRBV13 to TRBJ2-7, with 8 bases identical to TRBD2. CDR3 length: 13 residues. V gave up 1 base and J gave up 4 bases; unmatched junction bases: 0. The germline V gene has CDR1 PRHDT and CDR2 FYEKMQ (reference sequence). The CDR3 region is CASSLAGGYEQYF. The CDR3 nucleotides read TGTGCCAGCAGCTTAGCGGGAGGGTACGAGCAGTACTTC.

The genes are TRBV4-3 and TRBJ2-3; 8 positions agree with TRBD2. The CDR3 loop spans 15 amino acids. The germline CDR1 and CDR2 sequences are LGHNA and YSLEER. With V trimmed by 4 bases and J by 4 bases, 7 bases remained unmatched. CDR3 sequence (DNA): TGCGCCAGCAGCCCCAGCCCGGGGGGGTCAGATACGCAGTATTTT. It codes for CASSPSPGGSDTQYF.

The rearrangement joins TRBV18 to TRBJ1-1, with 9 bases identical to TRBD1. This CDR3 has 16 residues. V trimming: 3 bases; J trimming: 5 bases; junction bases outside the gene matches: 10. CDR1 is KGHSH, CDR2 LQKENI, per germline. This CDR3 is CASSPIRQGVGTEAFF. The CDR3 coding sequence is TGTGCCAGCTCACCGATCCGACAGGGGGTGGGAACTGAAGCTTTCTTT.

The chain carries TRBV27 and TRBJ1-1, with TRBD1 as a possible D gene (5 bases). Trimming removed 5 bases from V and 1 base from J, with 8 bases in between. The CDR3 is made up of 13 amino acids. Germline CDR1 is MNHEY and CDR2 is SMNVEV (reference sequence). The DNA for the CDR3 is TGTGCCAGCAGTCTGGGGGGGAACACTGAAGCTTTCTTT. Protein sequence: CASSLGGNTEAFF.

This clone occurred a few times. The chain recombines TRBV15 with TRBJ1-5, with a possible D match to TRBD1 (5 bases). The CDR3 spans 15 residues. Between the trimmed V and J ends, which lost 3 bases and 4 bases, there was a span of 13 bases. Germline CDR1 LNHNV, CDR2 YYDKDF (reference sequence). The CDR3 sequence is CATSSPGGGNQPQHF. The CDR3 DNA reads as TGTGCCACCAGCAGTCCCGGGGGGGGGAATCAGCCCCAGCATTTT.

The chain joins TRBV24-1 to TRBJ2-4; D possibly corresponds to TRBD1 (5 bases). CDR1 is KGHDR and CDR2 is SFDVKD in the germline V gene. The CDR3 contains 16 residues. Trimming shortened V by 1 base and J by 0 bases, and 9 bases separated the two germline ends. DNA of the CDR3: TGTGCCACCAGTGATTTAAGGGGCTTAGCCAAAAACATTCAGTACTTC. Amino acids: CATSDLRGLAKNIQYF.

The rearrangement joins TRBV6-5 to TRBJ1-1; D is uncertain. Looked up from germline, CDR1 is MNHEY and CDR2 is SVGAGI. Trimming left V 0 bases short and J 1 base short, with 6 bases between. The CDR3 is 14 residues long. The CDR3 DNA reads TGTGCCAGCAGTTACTCGAGGCCGAACACTGAAGCTTTCTTT. Amino acid sequence: CASSYSRPNTEAFF.

The genes are TRBV7-8 and TRBJ2-7; 8 nucleotides line up with TRBD2. Germline CDR1 is SGHVS and CDR2 is FQNEAQ. This CDR3 is 13 amino acids long. The V segment lost 5 bases and the J segment 3 bases; nucleotides outside the gene matches: 3. CDR3 residues: CASSISGSYEQYF. CDR3 bases: TGTGCCAGCAGCATAAGCGGGAGCTACGAGCAGTACTTC.

V is TRBV10-1 and J is TRBJ2-2; 12 bases are a match to TRBD2. The CDR3 has 14 residues. Trimming at V came to 9 bases and at J to 5 bases, leaving 4 bases not matched to a gene. The germline CDR1 and CDR2 sequences are WNHNN and SYGVQD (reference sequence). Here the CDR3 DNA reads TGCGCCAGTCGACTAGCGGGAGAAACCGGGGAGCTGTTTTTT. Translated: CASRLAGETGELFF.

The chain recombines TRBV4-2 with TRBJ2-1; 9 bases are a match to TRBD2. Looked up from germline, CDR1 is LGHNA and CDR2 is YNFKEQ. V trimming: 0 bases; J trimming: 2 bases; junction bases outside the gene matches: 11. CDR3 length: 19 residues. CDR3 nucleotide sequence: TGTGCCAGCAGCCAAGAAGGTACGGCGGCGGGGGGGACCTACAATGAGCAGTTCTTC. Its translation is CASSQEGTAAGGTYNEQFF.

CDR3 sequence (DNA): TGTGCCAGCAGCCAAGATCCCGCACTAGCGAATGAGCAGTTCTTC. This encodes CASSQDPALANEQFF. The chain employs TRBV14 and TRBJ2-1; TRBD2 agrees at 7 bases. The CDR3 is 15 amino acids. From germline, CDR1 is SGHDN and CDR2 FVKESK. Trimming at V came to 0 bases and at J to 7 bases, leaving 6 bases not matched to a gene. Looking up the rest from reference TRBV14 and TRBJ2-1 gives the full variable domain: EAGVTQFPSHSVIEKGQTVTLRCDPISGHDNLYWYRRVMGKEIKFLLHFVKESKQDESGMPNNRFLAERTGGTYSTLKVQPAELEDSGVYFCASSQDPALANEQFFGPGTRLTVL.

This clone was observed a few times. V gene TRBV9 combines with J gene TRBJ1-3; 10 bases agree with TRBD1. The CDR3 runs 15 residues. V was pared by 3 bases and J by 8 bases, with 8 bases of the junction left unmatched. Germline lookup yields CDR1 SGDLS and CDR2 YYNGEE. DNA for the CDR3: TGTGCCAGCAGCGCGAGGGGGGACAGGGGAGACACCATATATTTT. Residues: CASSARGDRGDTIYF.

The chain couples TRBV5-1 to TRBJ2-1; TRBD1 might be the D (5 bases). Trimming removed 1 base at V and 5 bases at J, with 10 bases between. CDR1 and CDR2 (germline): SGHRS, YFSETQ. This CDR3 spans 14 amino acids. The CDR3 reads CASSLRQGHNEQFF. CDR3 bases: TGCGCCAGCAGCTTGCGCCAGGGCCACAATGAGCAGTTCTTC.

The chain recombines TRBV19 with TRBJ2-3, with TRBD2 matching 13 bases. Germline loops: CDR1 LNHDA, CDR2 SQIVND (reference sequence). The length of the CDR3 is 15 residues. J lost 4 bases, V lost 4 bases, and 2 bases had no gene match. The CDR3, as DNA: TGTGCCAGTAGTAGACTAGCGGGAGGACCAGATACGCAGTATTTT. Amino acids: CASSRLAGGPDTQYF.

J is TRBJ1-6 and V is TRBV28; D perhaps matches TRBD1 (5 bases). Per the germline V gene, CDR1 is MDHEN and CDR2 is SYDVKM. Trimming shortened V by 1 base and J by 5 bases, and 9 bases separated the two germline ends. This CDR3 spans 15 amino acids. As DNA, the CDR3 is TGTGCCAGCAGTTTATCAGGGCCGGATAATTCACCCCTCCACTTT. It codes for CASSLSGPDNSPLHF.

The chain couples TRBV19 to TRBJ1-5; D might be TRBD1 (5 bases). Trimming cost V 5 bases and J 0 bases, with 14 bases left between them. The CDR3 extends over 16 amino acids. Germline lookup yields CDR1 LNHDA and CDR2 SQIVND (reference sequence). This CDR3 reads CASSGQLTYSNQPQHF. The CDR3 region has the DNA TGTGCCAGTAGTGGACAACTTACTTATAGCAATCAGCCCCAGCATTTT.